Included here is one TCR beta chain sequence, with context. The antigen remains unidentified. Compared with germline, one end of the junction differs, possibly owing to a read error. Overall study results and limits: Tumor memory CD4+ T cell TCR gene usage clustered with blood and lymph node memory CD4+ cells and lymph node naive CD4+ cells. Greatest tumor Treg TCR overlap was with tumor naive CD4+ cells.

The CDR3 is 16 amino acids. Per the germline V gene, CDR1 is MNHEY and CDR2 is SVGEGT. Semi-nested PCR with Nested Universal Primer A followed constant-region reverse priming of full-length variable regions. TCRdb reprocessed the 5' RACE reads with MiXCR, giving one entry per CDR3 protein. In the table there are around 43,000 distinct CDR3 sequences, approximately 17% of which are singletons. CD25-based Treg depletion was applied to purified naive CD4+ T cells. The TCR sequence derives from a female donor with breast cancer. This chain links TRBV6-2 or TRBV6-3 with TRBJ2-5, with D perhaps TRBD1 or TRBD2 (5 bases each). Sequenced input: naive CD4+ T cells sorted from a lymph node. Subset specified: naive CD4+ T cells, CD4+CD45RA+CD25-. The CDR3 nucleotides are TGTGCCAGCAGTTTTCCGGGACGAATGATCCAAGAGACCCAGCACTTC. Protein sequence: CASSFPGRMIQETQHF.